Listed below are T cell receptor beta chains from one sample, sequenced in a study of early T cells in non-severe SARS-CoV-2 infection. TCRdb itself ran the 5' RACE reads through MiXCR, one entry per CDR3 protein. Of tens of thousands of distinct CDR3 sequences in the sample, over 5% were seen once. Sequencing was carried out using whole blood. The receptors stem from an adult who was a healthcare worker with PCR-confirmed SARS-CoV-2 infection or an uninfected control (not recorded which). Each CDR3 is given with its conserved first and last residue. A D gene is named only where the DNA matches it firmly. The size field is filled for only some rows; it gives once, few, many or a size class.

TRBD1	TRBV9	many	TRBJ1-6	TGTGCCAGCAGCGTAGAAGGGACAGGGGGTAATTCACCCCTCCACTTT	CASSVEGTGGNSPLHF
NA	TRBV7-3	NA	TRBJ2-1	TGTGCCAGCAGCCTTAACCCGGGGGTCCTCTACAATGAGCAGTTCTTC	CASSLNPGVLYNEQFF
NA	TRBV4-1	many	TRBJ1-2	TGCGCCAGCAGCCTTGGCAGGCCCGACTATGGCTACACCTTC	CASSLGRPDYGYTF
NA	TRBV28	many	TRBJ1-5	TGTGCCAGCAGTGGGACGGGAGTAAATCAGCCCCAGCATTTT	CASSGTGVNQPQHF
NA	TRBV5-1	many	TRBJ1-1	TGCGCCAGCAGCCCACAGGCGTCGAACACTGAAGCTTTCTTT	CASSPQASNTEAFF
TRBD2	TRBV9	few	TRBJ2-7	TGTGCCAGCAGCGCCGCGGGAGGGCCGAGTCTCGAGCAGTACTTC	CASSAAGGPSLEQYF
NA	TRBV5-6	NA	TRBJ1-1	TGTGCCAGCAGCTTGGAGACAGGTATGAACACTGAAGCTTTCTTT	CASSLETGMNTEAFF
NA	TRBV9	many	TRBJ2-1	TGTGCCAGCAGCGTATGGGGGGCGTCCAATGAGCAGTTCTTC	CASSVWGASNEQFF
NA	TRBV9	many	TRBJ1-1	TGTGCCAGCAGCGTATCCATGAACACTGAAGCTTTCTTT	CASSVSMNTEAFF
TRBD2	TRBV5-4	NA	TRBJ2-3	TGTGCCAGCAGCCAAGCTCCGGGACTAGCGGGCACAGATACGCAGTATTTT	CASSQAPGLAGTDTQYF
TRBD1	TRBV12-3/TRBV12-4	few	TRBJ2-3	TGTGCCAGCAGTCTGGGACAGGGACCAGGAGATACGCAGTATTTT	CASSLGQGPGDTQYF
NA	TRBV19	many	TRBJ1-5	TGTGCCAGTAGTATCCAGGGAATTCGGAGCAATCAGCCCCAGCATTTT	CASSIQGIRSNQPQHF
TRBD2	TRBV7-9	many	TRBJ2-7	TGTGCCAGCAGCTCGGGACTAGCGGACTCCTACGAGCAGTACTTC	CASSSGLADSYEQYF
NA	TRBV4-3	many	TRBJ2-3	TGCGCCAGCAGCCAAGTTGCCCCAGGGGCGGGCACAGATACGCAGTATTTT	CASSQVAPGAGTDTQYF
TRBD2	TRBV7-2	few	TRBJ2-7	TGTGCCAGCAGCTCTCAGCGGGGGCACTCCTACGAGCAGTACTTC	CASSSQRGHSYEQYF
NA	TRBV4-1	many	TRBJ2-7	TGCGCCAGCAGCCAAGCTTCAGGGCGGGACCTAAACTACGAGCAGTACTTC	CASSQASGRDLNYEQYF
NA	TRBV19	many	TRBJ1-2	TGTGCCAGTAGTCTGGGGTATGGCTACACCTTC	CASSLGYGYTF
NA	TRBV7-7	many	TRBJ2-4	TGTGCCAGCAGCCCGCTCGGGGGCTCGGGAGTTCAGTACTTC	CASSPLGGSGVQYF
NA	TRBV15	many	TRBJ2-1	TGTGCCACCAGCCCTGGCGATGAGCAGTTCTTC	CATSPGDEQFF
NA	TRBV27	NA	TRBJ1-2	TGTGCCAGCAGTTTTCGGGACAACAATGGCTACACCTTC	CASSFRDNNGYTF
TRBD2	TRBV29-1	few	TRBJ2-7	TGCAGCGTGGCTGGCGGGGGAGGGAGCTCCTACGAGCAGTACTTC	CSVAGGGGSSYEQYF
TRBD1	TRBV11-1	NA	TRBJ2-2	TGTGCCAGCAGCCAAGCCGGGACAGGGCCCGGGGAGCTGTTTTTT	CASSQAGTGPGELFF
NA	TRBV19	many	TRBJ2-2	TGTGCCAGTAGCCCACCCGGGACTGCGAACACCGGGGAGCTGTTTTTT	CASSPPGTANTGELFF
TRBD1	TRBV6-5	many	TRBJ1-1	TGTGCCAGCAGTTACGCATATCGTCAGGGGGCTGAAGCTTTCTTT	CASSYAYRQGAEAFF
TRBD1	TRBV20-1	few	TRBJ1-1	TGCAGTGCTAGATCAGGGACAGGGGAAAGATACACTGAAGCTTTCTTT	CSARSGTGERYTEAFF
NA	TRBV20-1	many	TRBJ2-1	TGCAGTGCTCACCCCGCCAGGGGCAGTCACAATGAGCAGTTCTTC	CSAHPARGSHNEQFF
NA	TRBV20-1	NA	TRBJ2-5	TGCAGTGCTCACGGACATGAAGAGACCCAGTACTTC	CSAHGHEETQYF
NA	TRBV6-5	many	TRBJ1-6	TGTGCCAGCAGTTATTTGGATTCACCCCTCCACTTT	CASSYLDSPLHF
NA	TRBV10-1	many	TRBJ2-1	TGCGCCAGCAGTGAGTCGAAGGTTTTGGGGGAGTCCTACAATGAGCAGTTCTTC	CASSESKVLGESYNEQFF
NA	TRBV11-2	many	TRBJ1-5	TGTGCCAGCAGCTTAGATAGGACAGACAATCAGCCCCAGCATTTT	CASSLDRTDNQPQHF
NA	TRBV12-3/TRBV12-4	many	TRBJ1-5	TGTGCCAGCAGCTTAGGCCGGTTTATGGGCAATCAGCCCCAGCATTTT	CASSLGRFMGNQPQHF
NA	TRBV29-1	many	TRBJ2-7	TGCAGCGTTGAAGGACAGCCCTACGAGCAGTACTTC	CSVEGQPYEQYF
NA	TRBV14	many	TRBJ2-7	TGTGCCAGCAGCCAAGTCGCCAGGTACGAGCAGTACTTC	CASSQVARYEQYF
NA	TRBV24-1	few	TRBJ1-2	TGTGCCACCAGCCGTGGGGGAAACTATGGCTACACCTTC	CATSRGGNYGYTF
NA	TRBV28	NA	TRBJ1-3	TGTGCCAGCAGTTTATTGGCGGGATTCTCTGGAAACACCATATATTTT	CASSLLAGFSGNTIYF
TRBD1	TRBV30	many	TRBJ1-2	TGTGCCTGGAGTCGGGACAGGCCCCAGGGCTACACCTTC	CAWSRDRPQGYTF
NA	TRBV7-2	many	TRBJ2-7	TGTGCCAGCAGCTTAGCGCGGGGATCCTACGAGCAGTACTTC	CASSLARGSYEQYF
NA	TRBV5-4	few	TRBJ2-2	TGTGCCAGCAGCTCAACGATTCCCACCGGGGAGCTGTTTTTT	CASSSTIPTGELFF
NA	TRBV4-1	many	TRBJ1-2	TGCGCCAGCAGCCCTTCGGCGGGACCAAACCGGGGCTACACCTTC	CASSPSAGPNRGYTF
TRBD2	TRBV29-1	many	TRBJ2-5	TGCAGCGTTGAATTGGGCGGACTAGCGGGAGGAGAGACCCAGTACTTC	CSVELGGLAGGETQYF
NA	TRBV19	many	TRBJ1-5	TGTGCCAGTAGTAGCCGACTGGGGGATCAGCCCCAGCATTTT	CASSSRLGDQPQHF
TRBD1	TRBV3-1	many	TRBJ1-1	TGTGCCAGCAGCCCTGTGACAGGGGAATTTAGGAGCCCTGAAGCTTTCTTT	CASSPVTGEFRSPEAFF
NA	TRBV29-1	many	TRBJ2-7	TGCAGCGTTAAGGACAGAGCCTACGAGCAGTACTTC	CSVKDRAYEQYF
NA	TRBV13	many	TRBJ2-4	TGTGCCAGCAGAACCGCAGCCAAAAACATTCAGTACTTC	CASRTAAKNIQYF
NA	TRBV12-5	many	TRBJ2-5	TGTGCTAGTGGTTTGGCGGAGACCCAGTACTTC	CASGLAETQYF
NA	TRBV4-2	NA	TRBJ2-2	TGTGCCAGCAGCCAACCAGGGACCGGGGAGCTGTTTTTT	CASSQPGTGELFF
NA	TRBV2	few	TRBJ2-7	TGTGCCAGCAGTGAGGCGAGAGGGGTCCTCTCCTACGAGCAGTACTTC	CASSEARGVLSYEQYF
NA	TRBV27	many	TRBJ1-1	TGTGCCAGCAGTTTATGGGGCGCGGACACTGAAGCTTTCTTT	CASSLWGADTEAFF
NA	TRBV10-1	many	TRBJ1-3	TGCGCCAGCAGTGAGCCCGATAGAAACACCATATATTTT	CASSEPDRNTIYF